The present T cell receptor beta chain was sequenced within a study of blood T cell repertoires in COVID-19. Ages ranged from about 18 to 89 years, with residence in 24 US areas. The CDR3 sequence is 14 residues long. Trimming removed 0 bases from V and 6 bases from J; junction bases left unmatched: 2. Germline V gene sequence: CDR1 SGHRS, CDR2 YFSETQ. Authors' data handling: Researchers report that nucleated cell counts were estimated from reference gene primer amplification. This table comes from immunoSEQ multiplex PCR, and its TCRdb copy is limited to in-frame clones, with some not included. V and J calls plus clone size are reproduced from that table; the DNA served to infer D and trimming. The sample contains some 400,000 clones, roughly nine tenths of which appear only once.

Sequencing was performed on PBMCs or T cells enriched from blood (not recorded which). This TCR derives from a middle-aged woman who had been exposed to COVID-19. The V call is TRBV5-1, the J call TRBJ1-2; 10 positions match TRBD1. The CDR3 DNA reads as TGCGCCAGCAGCTTGGCGACAGGGGGCGATGGCTACACCTTC. This codes for CASSLATGGDGYTF. Together with reference TRBV5-1 and TRBJ1-2, the CDR3 gives the full variable domain: KAGVTQTPRYLIKTRGQQVTLSCSPISGHRSVSWYQQTPGQGLQFLFEYFSETQRNKGNFPGRFSGRQFSNSRSEMNVSTLELGDSALYLCASSLATGGDGYTFGSGTRLTVV.